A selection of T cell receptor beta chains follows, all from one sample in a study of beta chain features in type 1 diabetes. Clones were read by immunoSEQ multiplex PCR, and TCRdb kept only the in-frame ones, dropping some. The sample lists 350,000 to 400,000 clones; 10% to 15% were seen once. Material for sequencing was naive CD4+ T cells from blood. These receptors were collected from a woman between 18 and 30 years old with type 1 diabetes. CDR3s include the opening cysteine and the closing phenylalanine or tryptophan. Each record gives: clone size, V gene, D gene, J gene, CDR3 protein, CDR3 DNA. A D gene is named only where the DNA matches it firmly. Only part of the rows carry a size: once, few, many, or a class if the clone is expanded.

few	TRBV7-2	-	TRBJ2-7	CASSLGGGAGAVYEQYF	TGTGCCAGCAGCTTAGGAGGTGGGGCAGGGGCTGTTTACGAGCAGTACTTC
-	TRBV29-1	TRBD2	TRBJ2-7	CSVETSGNEQYF	TGCAGCGTTGAGACTAGCGGGAACGAGCAGTACTTC
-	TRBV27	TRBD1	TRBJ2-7	CASRGTGGTYEQYF	TGTGCCAGCAGGGGGACAGGGGGCACCTACGAGCAGTACTTC
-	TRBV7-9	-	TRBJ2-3	CASSLIYSSTDTQYF	TGTGCCAGCAGCTTAATTTACAGTAGCACAGATACGCAGTATTTT
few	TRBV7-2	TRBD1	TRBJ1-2	CASSPRQGLYGYTF	TGTGCCAGCAGCCCCCGACAGGGACTGTATGGCTACACCTTC
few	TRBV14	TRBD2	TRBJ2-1	CASSQVGLAYNEQFF	TGTGCCAGCAGCCAGGTGGGACTAGCCTACAATGAGCAGTTCTTC
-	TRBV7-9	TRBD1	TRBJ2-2	CASSSQGAQAGELFF	TGTGCCAGCAGCTCCCAGGGGGCCCAGGCCGGGGAGCTGTTTTTT
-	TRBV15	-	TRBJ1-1	CATSRAPTVATEAFF	TGTGCCACCAGCAGGGCACCCACAGTGGCCACTGAAGCTTTCTTT
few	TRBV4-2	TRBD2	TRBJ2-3	CASSQETSGGFYTQYF	TGTGCCAGCAGCCAAGAAACTAGCGGGGGCTTCTATACGCAGTATTTT
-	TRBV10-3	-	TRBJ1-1	CASRRVSTEAFF	TGTGCCAGCAGACGGGTCTCTACTGAAGCTTTCTTT
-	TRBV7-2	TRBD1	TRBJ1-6	CASSLVRQGGNSPLHF	TGTGCCAGCAGCTTAGTCCGACAGGGTGGAAATTCACCCCTCCACTTT
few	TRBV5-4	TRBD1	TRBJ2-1	CASSPGQGNEQFF	TGTGCCAGCAGCCCGGGACAGGGAAATGAGCAGTTCTTC
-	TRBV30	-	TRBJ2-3	CASPGSGSSTDTQYF	TGTGCCTCCCCCGGGAGCGGGTCGAGCACAGATACGCAGTATTTT
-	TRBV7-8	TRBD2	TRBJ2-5	CASSTGTSGTYQETQYF	TGTGCCAGCAGCACGGGGACTAGCGGGACGTACCAAGAGACCCAGTACTTC